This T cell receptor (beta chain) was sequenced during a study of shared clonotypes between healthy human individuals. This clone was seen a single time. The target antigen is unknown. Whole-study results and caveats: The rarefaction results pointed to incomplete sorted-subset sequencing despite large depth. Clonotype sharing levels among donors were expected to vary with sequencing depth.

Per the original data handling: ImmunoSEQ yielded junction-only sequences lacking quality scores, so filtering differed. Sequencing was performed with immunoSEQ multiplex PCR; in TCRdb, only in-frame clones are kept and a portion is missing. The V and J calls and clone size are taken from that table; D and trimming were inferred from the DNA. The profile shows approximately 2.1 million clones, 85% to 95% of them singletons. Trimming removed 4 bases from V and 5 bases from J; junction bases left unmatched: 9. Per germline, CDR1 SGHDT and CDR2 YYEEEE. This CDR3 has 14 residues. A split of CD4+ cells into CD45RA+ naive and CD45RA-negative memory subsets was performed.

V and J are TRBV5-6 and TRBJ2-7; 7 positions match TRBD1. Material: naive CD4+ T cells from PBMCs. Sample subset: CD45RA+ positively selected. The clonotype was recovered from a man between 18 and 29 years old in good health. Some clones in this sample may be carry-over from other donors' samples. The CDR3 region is CASSPSTGANEQYF. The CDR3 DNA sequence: TGTGCCAGCAGCCCATCCACAGGGGCCAACGAGCAGTACTTC.